This TCR beta chain appears in the sequencing data of a study of CD8 T cells in ankylosing spondylitis. Of note for this clonotype: The target antigen is unknown.

Study conclusions and caveats: Relatively rare in peripheral blood, disease-linked clones were also CD8+. The clones that were linked to disease were reported to be significantly enriched in matched synovial fluid samples from ankylosing spondylitis patients.

TCRdb processed the 5' RACE reads anew with MiXCR; each CDR3 protein has one entry. The top ten hold 0.5% to 0.65% of the sample, which has 250,000 or so distinct CDR3 sequences, 20% to 30% seen once. The CDR3 has 16 residues. The clonotype originates from a male donor with ankylosing spondylitis or in good health (not recorded which). Sequenced material: blood, either unsorted or a sorted T cell fraction (not recorded which). The rearrangement links TRBV12-1 to TRBJ2-1; the table calls TRBD1, which could not be checked here. TRBV12-1 is noted as a pseudogene. DNA of the CDR3: TGTGCCAGCAGCTTTAGGGGGACAGGGGTATGTTATGAGCAGTTCTTC. Its translation is CASSFRGTGVCYEQFF.